Listed below are T cell receptor beta chains from one sample, sequenced in a study of PD-L1 blockade in urothelial cancer. Clones were sequenced by immunoSEQ multiplex PCR, and TCRdb holds only the in-frame ones, with some missing. The table shows about 52,000 clones, with roughly 80% occurring only once. Here the sequenced sample was PBMCs, taken around atezolizumab (anti-PD-L1) treatment. The receptors here all came from a man between 65 and 80 years old with urothelial cancer. The CDR3 runs from the conserved cysteine through the conserved F or W. Each record gives: V gene, clone size, D gene, J gene, CDR3 protein, CDR3 DNA. A D gene is named only where the DNA matches it firmly. Clone size, where shown, is once, few, many, or a class for clones that have expanded.

TRBV5-1	-	-	TRBJ1-2	CASSFSSGVSYGYTF	TGCGCCAGCAGCTTCTCCTCCGGTGTGTCCTATGGCTACACCTTC
TRBV29-1	-	-	TRBJ2-7	CSGGTTVYEQYF	TGCAGCGGAGGTACGACAGTCTACGAGCAGTACTTC
TRBV9	medium-sized	-	TRBJ2-3	CASSPHRGGRNTQYF	TGTGCCAGCAGCCCACACCGAGGAGGAAGGAATACGCAGTATTTT
TRBV6-5	few	-	TRBJ1-6	CASSSTGFTSPLHF	TGTGCCAGCAGTTCAACAGGGTTTACTTCACCCCTCCACTTT
TRBV7-2	-	TRBD2	TRBJ2-3	CASSLSLGVGGYTQYF	TGTGCCAGCAGCTTATCGTTGGGGGTCGGGGGGTATACGCAGTATTTT
TRBV7-2	-	-	TRBJ2-3	CASSLGRTSTDTQYF	TGTGCCAGCAGCTTAGGTCGAACTAGCACAGATACGCAGTATTTT
TRBV7-3	-	TRBD2	TRBJ2-1	CASSERGTSGRNEQFF	TGTGCCAGCAGCGAAAGGGGGACTAGCGGGAGGAATGAGCAGTTCTTC
TRBV30	-	-	TRBJ1-4	CAWSVGQGGEKLFF	TGTGCCTGGAGTGTCGGGCAGGGTGGCGAAAAACTGTTTTTT
TRBV5-1	few	TRBD2	TRBJ2-7	CASSLTLAGVEYEQYF	TGCGCCAGCAGCTTGACGCTAGCGGGAGTGGAGTACGAGCAGTACTTC
TRBV5-5	-	-	TRBJ1-2	CASSPREGGYTF	TGTGCCAGCAGCCCTCGGGAGGGGGGCTACACCTTC
TRBV4-3	-	TRBD2	TRBJ2-7	CASSQEAGEGIYEQYF	TGCGCCAGCAGCCAAGAAGCGGGAGAGGGGATATACGAGCAGTACTTC
TRBV7-9	-	-	TRBJ2-2	CASSPRLGPRATGELFF	TGTGCCAGCAGCCCTCGTCTGGGGCCCCGTGCCACCGGGGAGCTGTTTTTT
TRBV29-1	few	TRBD1	TRBJ2-7	CSGSGTGRREQYF	TGCAGCGGCTCCGGGACAGGGAGACGCGAGCAGTACTTC
TRBV5-6	few	TRBD2	TRBJ2-3	CASSAGLAGYTDTQYF	TGTGCCAGCAGCGCGGGACTAGCGGGGTACACAGATACGCAGTATTTT
TRBV20-1	once	-	TRBJ2-7	CSAKKTPYQYF	TGCAGTGCAAAAAAGACTCCTTACCAGTACTTC
TRBV13	-	-	TRBJ2-1	CASSETGTWFTYNEQFF	TGTGCCAGCAGCGAAACCGGGACATGGTTTACCTACAATGAGCAGTTCTTC
TRBV7-3	-	TRBD1	TRBJ1-1	CASSSAGQGWAFF	TGTGCCAGCAGCTCCGCTGGACAGGGATGGGCTTTCTTT
TRBV30	-	TRBD1	TRBJ1-1	CAWSRRGLNTEAFF	TGTGCCTGGAGTAGGAGGGGGCTGAACACTGAAGCTTTCTTT
TRBV7-2	-	-	TRBJ1-2	CASSPRQNTYGYTF	TGTGCCAGCAGCCCTAGACAGAACACCTATGGCTACACCTTC
TRBV29-1	-	TRBD1	TRBJ2-3	CSVAGGQGIRTQYF	TGCAGCGTAGCCGGCGGACAGGGAATAAGGACGCAGTATTTT
TRBV28	-	-	TRBJ1-2	CASRPDSPNYGYTF	TGTGCCAGCAGACCGGACAGCCCTAACTATGGCTACACCTTC
TRBV7-8	-	TRBD1	TRBJ2-5	CASSLDTGGGETQYF	TGTGCCAGCAGCTTAGATACAGGGGGAGGCGAGACCCAGTACTTC
TRBV5-1	-	TRBD1	TRBJ1-2	CASSLGQGDYTF	TGCGCCAGCAGCTTGGGACAGGGAGACTACACCTTC
TRBV4-1	-	TRBD2	TRBJ2-2	CASSRSGLADANTGELFF	TGCGCCAGCAGCCGATCGGGACTAGCGGACGCGAACACCGGGGAGCTGTTTTTT
TRBV28	-	-	TRBJ1-1	CASSLSRYEAFF	TGTGCCAGCAGTTTATCCCGGTATGAAGCTTTCTTT